These T cell receptor beta chains were read from a single sample in a study of OX40 agonist ivuxolimab in advanced cancers. Method: immunoSEQ multiplex PCR; TCRdb's copy keeps in-frame clones and lacks some. The sample contains 15,000 to 20,000 clones, 80% of which appear only once. The specimen comprised CD4+ or CD8+ T cells sorted from blood, sampled in a trial of the OX40 agonist ivuxolimab. The receptors shown here come from an adult with an advanced solid tumor such as melanoma, head and neck, liver or kidney cancer. Both conserved end residues are part of each CDR3. A D gene is named only where the DNA matches it firmly. Clone sizes are given selectively: once, few, many, or a class where the clone is expanded.

v_gene	abundance	d_gene	j_gene	CDR3nt	CDR3aa
TRBV27	-	-	TRBJ2-2	TGTGCCAGCAAATATCGTGGGAATGCCGGGGAGCTGTTTTTT	CASKYRGNAGELFF
TRBV4-1	-	TRBD1	TRBJ2-5	TGCGCCAGCAGCCAGGAGTTAAGACAGGGGGCTTGGGAGACCCAGTACTTC	CASSQELRQGAWETQYF
TRBV27	-	TRBD1	TRBJ2-1	TGTGCCAGCAGTTTATTTCCAGGGGGCGCGGGTAATGAGCAGTTCTTC	CASSLFPGGAGNEQFF
TRBV6-1	-	-	TRBJ1-1	TGTGCCCTCGTTGTCAGGGGCACTGAAGCTTTCTTT	CALVVRGTEAFF
TRBV10-3	-	-	TRBJ2-7	TGTGCCATCAGTATAAGACTAGTCGGAAGCCACGAGCAGTACTTC	CAISIRLVGSHEQYF
TRBV7-2	-	-	TRBJ2-1	TGTGCCAGCAGCGCCACCGGTGGGGTGGCGGGTAGTTTGGATGAGCAGTTCTTC	CASSATGGVAGSLDEQFF
TRBV13	-	-	TRBJ2-7	TGTGCCAGCAGCTTAAGCTACGAGCAGTACTTC	CASSLSYEQYF
TRBV7-2	-	TRBD2	TRBJ2-5	TGTGCCAGCAGCTGGACGATAGCGGGAGGGCCGGAGACCCAGTACTTC	CASSWTIAGGPETQYF
TRBV27	-	-	TRBJ2-4	TGTGCCAGCAGTTTATCGGGTGCTTCAGGGGCTCAGTACTTC	CASSLSGASGAQYF
TRBV6-5	-	TRBD1	TRBJ2-2	TGTGCCAGCAGTTTAGGACAGGGTCACGGGGAGCTGTTTTTT	CASSLGQGHGELFF
TRBV7-9	-	-	TRBJ1-4	TGTGCCAGCAGCGCGATCGGCAGGGGAGGAGAAAAACTGTTTTTT	CASSAIGRGGEKLFF
TRBV9	-	TRBD2	TRBJ2-5	TGTGCCAGCAGCGTAGTCTTCGCGGGAGGGTGGGAGGCCCAGTACTTC	CASSVVFAGGWEAQYF
TRBV19	-	TRBD1	TRBJ2-2	TGTGCCAGTCGGGACAGAGAAACCGGGGAGCTGTTTTTT	CASRDRETGELFF
TRBV6-6	-	-	TRBJ2-7	TGTGCCAGCACCCAGGGCGGGAACGGGCAGTACTTC	CASTQGGNGQYF
TRBV30	-	-	TRBJ1-1	TGTGCCTGGAGTGTATCGGCCGAGATATCTGAAGCTTTCTTT	CAWSVSAEISEAFF
TRBV5-5	-	-	TRBJ1-1	TGTGCCAGCAGCTGGGGGGAGAACACTGAAGCTTTCTTT	CASSWGENTEAFF
TRBV6-6	few	TRBD1	TRBJ1-2	TGTGCCAGCAGTTTGGAGGGGGCGCCTTATGGCTACACCTTC	CASSLEGAPYGYTF
TRBV5-1	-	TRBD2	TRBJ2-3	TGCGCCAGCAGCCCCGGGACTAGCGGCACAGATACGCAGTATTTT	CASSPGTSGTDTQYF
TRBV27	-	-	TRBJ1-5	TGTGCCAGCAGTTGGACAGCCGGGAGCAATCAGCCCCAGCATTTT	CASSWTAGSNQPQHF
TRBV19	-	-	TRBJ1-2	TGTGCCAGTTCACCCGGGGGGTCAAACTATGGCTACACCTTC	CASSPGGSNYGYTF
TRBV6-1	few	TRBD1	TRBJ2-5	TGTGCCACCTGGACAGGGGAGGGGTACCAAGAGACCCAGTACTTC	CATWTGEGYQETQYF
TRBV28	-	-	TRBJ1-3	TGTGCCAGCAGTACCCCCAGGGCGGGAAGCTCTGGAAACACCATATATTTT	CASSTPRAGSSGNTIYF
TRBV4-2	-	TRBD1	TRBJ2-7	TGTGCCAGCAGCCCCGGACAGGGGGCATACGAGCAGTACTTC	CASSPGQGAYEQYF
TRBV14	-	-	TRBJ2-7	TGTGCCAGCAGCTTGGTTTCCGAGCAGTACTTC	CASSLVSEQYF
TRBV5-8	few	-	TRBJ1-1	TGTGCCAGCAGCTTAGGGGCTATCACTGAAGCTTTCTTT	CASSLGAITEAFF
TRBV7-9	-	TRBD2	TRBJ2-3	TGTGCCAGCAGTCTAGCGGGCGAGGCGCAGTATTTT	CASSLAGEAQYF
TRBV4-1	-	-	TRBJ2-1	TGCGCCAGCAGCCGAGTGGGGGGGCCTAGTGAGCAGTTCTTC	CASSRVGGPSEQFF